What follows are 18 T cell receptor beta chains derived from one specimen sequenced in a study of Ad26.COV2.S vaccination and SARS-CoV-2 variants (dated by TCRdb to the early 2020s). Libraries were built with the immunoSEQ multiplex PCR assay. The clones in this table, taken by TCRdb from immuneACCESS, are in-frame only. Not every clone is retained; where verified, under half of the shortfall comes from an unresolved V gene, and the cause of the rest is unknown. For this sample the table gives about 400,000 clones, of which around nine tenths were detected only once. The top ten constitute 1.5% to 2% of the sample. What this sample's treatment or condition label stands for: roughly 20 received Ad26.COV2.S at low or high dose, single or two shots; a few received placebo; per-sample allocation not given. Repertoires of vaccine and placebo recipients were sequenced from samples taken on day 63 after the first injection.

The sample here was peripheral blood, taken in a trial of Ad26.COV2.S vaccine versus placebo. These receptors originate from a person aged 18 to 65 who received the Ad26.COV2.S COVID-19 vaccine or a placebo.

The V and J genes are TRBV29-1 and TRBJ2-3; unclear D gene. The length of the CDR3 is 13 residues. Germline V CDR1 and CDR2: SQVTM, ANQGSEA. With 7 bases removed from V and 1 base from J, the gap between germline ends came to 12 bases. The CDR3 coding sequence is TGCAGCGGGGAAAGGTTGCGCACAGATACGCAGTATTTT. Its translation: CSGERLRTDTQYF.

The rearrangement uses TRBV29-1 and TRBJ2-7; D not resolved. Between the trimmed V and J ends, which lost 4 bases and 5 bases, there was a span of 15 bases. Germline V CDR1 and CDR2: SQVTM, ANQGSEA. The CDR3 totals 13 residues. The DNA for the CDR3 is TGCAGCGTTGCAACCTCCCCTCGCGACGAGCAGTACTTC. This codes for CSVATSPRDEQYF.

The rearrangement uses TRBV4-1 and TRBJ1-3; D call uncertain. V lost 0 bases, J lost 2 bases, and 11 bases lay in between. The CDR3 contains 16 residues. Germline V gives CDR1 MGHRA, CDR2 YSYEKL. The CDR3 sequence is CASSQEASSAGNTIYF. The CDR3 bases are TGCGCCAGCAGCCAAGAAGCGAGCAGCGCTGGAAACACCATATATTTT.

The V and J genes are TRBV6-5 and TRBJ2-3; tentative D call: TRBD1 (6 bases). The CDR3 extends over 16 amino acids. The germline CDR1 and CDR2 sequences are MNHEY and SVGAGI. The V end lost 4 bases, the J end lost 0 bases, and 14 bases lay between the germline ends. As DNA, the CDR3 is TGTGCCAGCAGTTCGTGGGCAGGGGCTAGCACAGATACGCAGTATTTT. Its translation: CASSSWAGASTDTQYF.

This sequence joins TRBV11-2 and TRBJ1-6, with D unresolved. The CDR3 spans 16 residues. V lost 5 bases and J 12 bases, leaving 23 bases between the germline ends. The germline V gene has CDR1 SGHAT and CDR2 FQNNGV. The CDR3 DNA reads TGTGCCAGCAGCCCTGGAAGCGCTTCCCATGGGGAACCCCTCCACTTT. It encodes CASSPGSASHGEPLHF. The variable domain in full, with the rest retrieved from reference TRBV11-2 and TRBJ1-6, is EAGVAQSPRYKIIEKRQSVAFWCNPISGHATLYWYQQILGQGPKLLIQFQNNGVVDDSQLPKDRFSAERLKGVDSTLKIQPAKLEDSAVYLCASSPGSASHGEPLHFGNGTRLTVT.

The chain uses TRBV7-9 and TRBJ2-7; 10 positions match TRBD2. The V gene's germline CDR1 is SEHNR and CDR2 FQNEAQ (reference sequence). J was trimmed by 2 bases and V by 6 bases; bases with no gene match: 7. This CDR3 comprises 15 residues. The CDR3 DNA follows: TGTGCCAGCAGAGCTAGCGGGAGAGGGGCCTACGAGCAGTACTTC. This codes for CASRASGRGAYEQYF.

V usage is TRBV4-1 and J usage is TRBJ1-4; D is ambiguous. Trimming took off 4 bases at V and 1 base at J, with 10 bases between the two ends. CDR3 length: 15 residues. Germline V gene sequence: CDR1 MGHRA, CDR2 YSYEKL. The CDR3 here is CASSLMEGTNEKLFF. The CDR3 nucleotides read TGCGCCAGCAGCCTGATGGAGGGAACTAATGAAAAACTGTTTTTT.

The V gene is TRBV30, the J gene TRBJ1-6; perhaps TRBD1 as D (5 bases). Trimming removed 0 bases from V and 5 bases from J, with 11 bases in between. This CDR3 comprises 15 residues. Germline V gives CDR1 GTSNPN, CDR2 SVGIG (reference sequence). This CDR3 reads CAWSVWGVDNSPLHF. In nucleotides, the CDR3 is TGTGCCTGGAGTGTCTGGGGGGTAGATAATTCACCCCTCCACTTT.

This chain uses TRBV11-2 with TRBJ1-2; 11 nucleotides line up with TRBD1. CDR1 and CDR2 (germline): SGHAT, FQNNGV. This CDR3 comprises 14 residues. The trim removed 5 bases at V and 7 bases at J, leaving 6 bases unmatched. The CDR3 coding sequence is TGTGCCAGCAGCCCTGGGACAGGGGGTTTTGGCTACACCTTC. Translation: CASSPGTGGFGYTF.

V gene TRBV10-2 combines with J gene TRBJ2-3; D ambiguous. The V end lost 3 bases, the J end lost 1 base, and 8 bases lay between the germline ends. This CDR3 has 14 residues. The germline CDR1 and CDR2 sequences are WSHSY and SAAADI. Here the CDR3 reads CASSDGRGTDTQYF. The CDR3 region has the DNA TGCGCCAGCAGTGATGGTCGGGGCACAGATACGCAGTATTTT.

With regard to this clone: The junction shows a germline mismatch at one end, possibly a read error. The chain combines TRBV7-3 with TRBJ2-7; a possible D gene is TRBD1 (6 bases). CDR3 length: 12 amino acids. Germline V CDR1 and CDR2: SGHTA, FQGTGA. Here the CDR3 DNA reads TGTGCCAGCAGCTTAACGTGTGGGGACAATGAATTC. Translation: CASSLTCGDNEF.

A note on this clone: Germline is not matched at one junction end, which may reflect a read error. The rearrangement uses TRBV11-2 and TRBJ2-3; 13 bases match TRBD2. This CDR3 comprises 16 residues. Germline CDR1 reads SGHAT; CDR2 reads FQNNGV. This chain's CDR3 is CVSSFGLAGVADTQYF. The CDR3 nucleotides are TGTGTCAGCAGCTTCGGACTAGCGGGAGTGGCAGATACGCAGTATTTT.

The chain carries TRBV28 and TRBJ2-7; a weak D match, TRBD1 (5 bases). The CDR3 is 15 residues long. Germline V gives CDR1 MDHEN, CDR2 SYDVKM. V lost 2 bases to trimming and J lost 0 bases, with 11 bases between them. The CDR3 is CASSLIRANSYEQYF. The CDR3 DNA follows: TGTGCCAGCAGTTTAATCAGGGCTAACTCCTACGAGCAGTACTTC.

The gene calls are TRBV5-5 and TRBJ1-2, with a possible D match to TRBD1 (5 bases). Germline-derived CDR1 and CDR2 are SGHKS and YYEKEE (reference sequence). V was shortened by 4 bases and J by 8 bases, with 18 bases between the two germline ends. This CDR3 has 14 residues. CDR3 bases: TGTGCCAGCAGCGGCGGGACGGCGGGGGAAGGCTACACCTTC. It specifies CASSGGTAGEGYTF.

The chain couples TRBV5-4 to TRBJ2-1; TRBD2 is a possible D gene (5 bases). The CDR3 loop spans 12 amino acids. V lost 3 bases and J lost 9, with 10 bases in between. Germline CDR1 SGHNT, CDR2 YYREEE (reference sequence). This CDR3 reads CASSSEGGEQFF. CDR3 sequence (DNA): TGTGCCAGCAGCTCCGAGGGCGGTGAGCAGTTCTTC. The whole variable domain, remainder taken from reference TRBV5-4 and TRBJ2-1, is ETGVTQSPTHLIKTRGQQVTLRCSSQSGHNTVSWYQQALGQGPQFIFQYYREEENGRGNFPPRFSGLQFPNYSSELNVNALELDDSALYLCASSSEGGEQFFGPGTRLTVL.

The CDR3 loop reads CASRTSGSNEQFF. The CDR3 nucleotides read TGCGCCAGCAGGACTAGCGGGAGTAATGAGCAGTTCTTC. V and J are TRBV5-1 and TRBJ2-1, with TRBD2 matching 12 bases. This CDR3 is 13 amino acids long. Germline-derived CDR1 and CDR2 are SGHRS and YFSETQ. Trimming removed 5 bases from V and 7 bases from J; junction bases left unmatched: 1.

The chain couples TRBV7-8 to TRBJ1-2; D call uncertain. Germline V gene sequence: CDR1 SGHVS, CDR2 FQNEAQ. Trimming stripped 4 bases from V and 7 bases from J, with 13 bases between. The CDR3 spans 13 residues. The CDR3 loop is CASSSARLGGYTF. The CDR3 DNA is TGTGCCAGCAGCTCTGCCAGGCTAGGTGGCTACACCTTC.

The V and J genes are TRBV18 and TRBJ2-7; 10 positions agree with TRBD2. CDR1 is KGHSH, CDR2 LQKENI, per germline. The CDR3 runs 17 residues. The J segment lost 4 bases and the V segment lost 1 base, leaving 10 bases of the junction unmatched. The chain's CDR3 is CASSPLAGGFNFYEQYF. The CDR3 region has the DNA TGTGCCAGCTCACCACTAGCGGGAGGCTTCAATTTTTACGAGCAGTACTTC.